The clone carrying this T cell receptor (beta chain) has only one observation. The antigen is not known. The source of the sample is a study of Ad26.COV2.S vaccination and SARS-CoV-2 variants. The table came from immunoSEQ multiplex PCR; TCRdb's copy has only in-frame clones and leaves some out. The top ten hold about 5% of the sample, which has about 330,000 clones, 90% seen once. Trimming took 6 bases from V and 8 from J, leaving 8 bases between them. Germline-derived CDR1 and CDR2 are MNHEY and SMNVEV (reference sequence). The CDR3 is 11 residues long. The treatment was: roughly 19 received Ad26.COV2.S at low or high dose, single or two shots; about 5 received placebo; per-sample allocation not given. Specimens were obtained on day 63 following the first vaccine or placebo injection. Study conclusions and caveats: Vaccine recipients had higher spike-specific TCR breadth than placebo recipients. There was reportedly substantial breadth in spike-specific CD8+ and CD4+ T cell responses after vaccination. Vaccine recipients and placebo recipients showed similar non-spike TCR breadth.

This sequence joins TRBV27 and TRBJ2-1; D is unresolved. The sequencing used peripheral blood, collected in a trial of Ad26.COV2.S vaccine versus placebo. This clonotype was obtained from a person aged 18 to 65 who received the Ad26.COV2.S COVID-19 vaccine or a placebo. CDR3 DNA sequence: TGTGCCAGCAGGTGGCTAGATGAGCAGTTCTTC. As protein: CASRWLDEQFF.